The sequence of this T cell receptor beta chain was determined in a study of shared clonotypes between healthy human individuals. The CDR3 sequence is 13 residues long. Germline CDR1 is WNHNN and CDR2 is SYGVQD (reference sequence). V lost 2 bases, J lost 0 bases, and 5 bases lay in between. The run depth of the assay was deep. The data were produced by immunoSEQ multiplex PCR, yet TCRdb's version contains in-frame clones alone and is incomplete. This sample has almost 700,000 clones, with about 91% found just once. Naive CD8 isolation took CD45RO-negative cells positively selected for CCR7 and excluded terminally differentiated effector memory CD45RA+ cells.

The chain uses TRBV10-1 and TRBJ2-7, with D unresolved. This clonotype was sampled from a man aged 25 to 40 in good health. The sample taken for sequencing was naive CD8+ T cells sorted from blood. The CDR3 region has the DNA TGCGCCAGCAGTGAGGACGACTCCTACGAGCAGTACTTC. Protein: CASSEDDSYEQYF.